The clone carrying this T cell receptor (beta chain) was recorded at least ten times. Other DNA sequences in this sample translate to the same CDR3. These data come from a study of metastatic and nonmetastatic thyroid tumors. TCRdb reanalyzed the PCR reads via MiXCR. The sample lists about 92,000 clones; 15% were seen once. The CDR3 is 12 amino acids. Germline values: CDR1 SQVTM, CDR2 ANQGSEA. Germline trimming cut 6 bases from V and 7 bases from J; bases unmatched to any gene: 6. No treatment of any kind had been given to any patient before thyroid surgery. This TCR was sampled from a female donor with papillary thyroid cancer or a benign thyroid nodule (not recorded which). Some clones in this sample may be carry-over from other donors' samples. The J gene is TRBJ2-1, the V gene TRBV29-1, with 7 bases fitting TRBD1. The sample was blood. This chain's CDR3 is CSVRQGGNEQFF. The DNA for the CDR3 is TGCAGCGTACGACAGGGTGGGAATGAGCAGTTCTTC.